One TCR beta chain is described in this entry. What it binds is not known. The sample comes from a study of molecular identifiers for immune sequencing clone quantification. Study-wide results and caveats: Spike-in Jurkat TCR RNA from a single cell reportedly registered among roughly 1.1 million naive cells. Clones exceeding 20 RNA copies carried over 99% of effector molecules but under 1% of naive-cell molecules.

Isolation of naive CD8 T cells was achieved by sorting on a CD8+CD4-CCR7+CD45RA+ phenotype. Previously reported methods and listed TCR primers produced the bulk TCR libraries. MiXCR, applied by TCRdb to the PCR reads, yields one record per CDR3 protein. The sample lists more than 450,000 distinct CDR3 sequences; about 25% were seen once. The sequencing sample was made of naive CD8+ T cells from blood, with Jurkat cell RNA spiked in. Specified subset: FACS-sorted CD8+CD4-CCR7+CD45RA+ naive T cells. The source is a human donor in good health. Some libraries in this study had Jurkat cell RNA spiked in.

DNA for the CDR3: TGCGCCAGCAGCCAAGATCACTTTAACACCGGGGAGCTGTTTTTT. Translation: CASSQDHFNTGELFF. The genes are TRBV4-1 and TRBJ2-2; D gene ambiguous. Germline-derived CDR1 and CDR2 are MGHRA and YSYEKL. Deletions cut 0 bases from V and 2 bases from J, with 7 bases between. The CDR3 extends over 15 amino acids.